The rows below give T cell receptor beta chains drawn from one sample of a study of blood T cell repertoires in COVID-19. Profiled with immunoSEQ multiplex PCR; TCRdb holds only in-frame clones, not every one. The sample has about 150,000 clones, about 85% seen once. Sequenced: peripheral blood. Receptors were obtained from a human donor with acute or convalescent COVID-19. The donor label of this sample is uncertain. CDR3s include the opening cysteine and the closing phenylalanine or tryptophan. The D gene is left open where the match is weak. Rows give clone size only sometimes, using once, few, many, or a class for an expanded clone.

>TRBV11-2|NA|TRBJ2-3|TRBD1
TGTGCCAGCAGCTCCTCAGGGGGCCCAGATACGCAGTATTTT
CASSSSGGPDTQYF
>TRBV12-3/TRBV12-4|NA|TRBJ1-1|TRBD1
TGTGCCAGCACCGACAGGGGTTTCACTGAAGCTTTCTTT
CASTDRGFTEAFF
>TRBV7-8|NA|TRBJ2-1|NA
TGTGCCAGCAGCTTCAGGAAATGGGATGAGCAGTTCTTC
CASSFRKWDEQFF
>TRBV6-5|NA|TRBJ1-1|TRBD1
TGTGCCAGCAGTTTAGGGGCAGGGGGCACTGAAGCTTTCTTT
CASSLGAGGTEAFF
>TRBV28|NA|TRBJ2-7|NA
TGTGCCAGCAGTTTAGGGGGGGCTTTCCCCTACGAGCAGTACTTC
CASSLGGAFPYEQYF
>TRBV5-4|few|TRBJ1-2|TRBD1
TGTGCCAGCAGCCGCACAGACAGGGATATCCCTGGCTACACCTTC
CASSRTDRDIPGYTF
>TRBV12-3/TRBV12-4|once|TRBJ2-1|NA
TGTGCCAGCAGTTTCGCGGAACTAGGGGGGTTCTTC
CASSFAELGGFF
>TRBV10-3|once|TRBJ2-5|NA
TGTGCCATCAAGGGAGCAGCCCCGGGACAAGAGACCCAGTACTTC
CAIKGAAPGQETQYF
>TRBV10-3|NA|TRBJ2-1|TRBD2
TGTGCCATCAGTGAGTCTTCGGGACTAGTCAGAAATGAGCAGTTCTTC
CAISESSGLVRNEQFF
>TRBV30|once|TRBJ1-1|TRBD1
TGTGCCAGAGGGACAGGCATGAACACTGAAGCTTTCTTT
CARGTGMNTEAFF
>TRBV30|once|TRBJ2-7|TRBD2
TGTGCCTGGGGCAAGTTTATAGCGGGGGTGACCTACGAGCAGTACTTC
CAWGKFIAGVTYEQYF
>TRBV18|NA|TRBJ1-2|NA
TGTGCCAGCTCACCACCGGGCCAGGGAGGCTACGGCTACACCTTC
CASSPPGQGGYGYTF
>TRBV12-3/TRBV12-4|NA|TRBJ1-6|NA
TGTGCCAGCAGTTTACAGGGTAATTCACCCCTCCACTTT
CASSLQGNSPLHF
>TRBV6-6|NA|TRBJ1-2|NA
TGTGCCAGCAGTTACTCGTCCGGGAACTATGGCTACACCTTC
CASSYSSGNYGYTF
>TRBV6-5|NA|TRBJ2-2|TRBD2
TGTGCCAGCAGCATAGCGGGAGTGACCGGGGAGCTGTTTTTT
CASSIAGVTGELFF
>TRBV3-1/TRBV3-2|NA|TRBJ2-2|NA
TGTGCCAGCAGCCAAGGGAGGGGAAACACCGGGGAGCTGTTTTTT
CASSQGRGNTGELFF
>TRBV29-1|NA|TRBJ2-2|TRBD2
TGCAGCGCCGACTTCGGGGGGACCGGGGAGCTGTTTTTT
CSADFGGTGELFF
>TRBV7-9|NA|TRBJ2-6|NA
TGTGCCAGCAGGAGCGCTGGGGCCAACGTCCTGACTTTC
CASRSAGANVLTF
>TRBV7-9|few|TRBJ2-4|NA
TGTGCCAGCAGCTTAGCGACAGGCACAGACACGTTAAACATTCAGTACTTC
CASSLATGTDTLNIQYF
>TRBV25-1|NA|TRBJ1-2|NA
TGTGCCAGCACCCGCGGGAGTAACTATGGCTACACCTTC
CASTRGSNYGYTF
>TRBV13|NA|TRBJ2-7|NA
TGTGCCAGCAGCCTCCCCTTTGGGGGGGGGCCTCTAAACTACGAGCAGTACTTC
CASSLPFGGGPLNYEQYF
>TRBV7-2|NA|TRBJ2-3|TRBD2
TGTGCCAGCAGCTTAGTAGCGGGAGGGACAGATACGCAGTATTTT
CASSLVAGGTDTQYF
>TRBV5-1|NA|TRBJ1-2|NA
TGCGCCAGCAGCTTGGGGGGGCTCCAGGGATATGGCTACACCTTC
CASSLGGLQGYGYTF
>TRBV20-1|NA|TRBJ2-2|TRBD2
TGCAGTGCTAGTAGGGCTAGCGGGGCCGGGGAGCTGTTTTTT
CSASRASGAGELFF
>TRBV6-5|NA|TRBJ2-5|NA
TGTGCCAGCAGCCGCCTGAAAGGGCAGGGAGAGACCCAGTACTTC
CASSRLKGQGETQYF
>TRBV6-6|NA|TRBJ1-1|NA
TGTGCCAGCATTGGGCACACCATGAACACTGAAGCTTTCTTT
CASIGHTMNTEAFF
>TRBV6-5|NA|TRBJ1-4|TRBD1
TGTGCCAGCAGTTATTCCCCAGGGGGAGGCGAAAAACTGTTTTTT
CASSYSPGGGEKLFF
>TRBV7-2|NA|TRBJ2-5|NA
TGTGCCAGCAGCTTAGCGGGTCAGGGGCAAGAGACCCAGTACTTC
CASSLAGQGQETQYF
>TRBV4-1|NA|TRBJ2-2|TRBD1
TGCGCCAGCAGCCAAGAGGACAGGGGGGGAACCGGGGAGCTGTTTTTT
CASSQEDRGGTGELFF
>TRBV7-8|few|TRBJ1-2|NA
TGTGCCAGCAGCTTAGCCCCTTCGGGGGATGGCTACACCTTC
CASSLAPSGDGYTF
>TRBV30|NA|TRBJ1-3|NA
TGTGCCTGGAGTGTGGGAGGCTCTGGAAACACCATATATTTT
CAWSVGGSGNTIYF
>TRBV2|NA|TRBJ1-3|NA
TGTGCCAGCAGTGCCACAGCTGCTGGAAACACCATATATTTT
CASSATAAGNTIYF
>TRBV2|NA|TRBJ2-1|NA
TGTGCCACCCACCTAGGGGGGGGGCAGTTCTTC
CATHLGGGQFF
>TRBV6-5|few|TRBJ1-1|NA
TGTGCCAGCAGTTACAACCGGGGTTTGGCTGAAGCTTTCTTT
CASSYNRGLAEAFF
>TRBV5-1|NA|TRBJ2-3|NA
TGCGCCAGCAGCTCCGTAGCGTTAAGCACAGATACGCAGTATTTT
CASSSVALSTDTQYF
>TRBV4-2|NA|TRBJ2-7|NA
TGTGCCAGCAGCCTCACCTGGGAGTCTAACTACGAGCAGTACTTC
CASSLTWESNYEQYF
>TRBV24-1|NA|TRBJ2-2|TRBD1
TGTGCCACCAGTGAAACCGGGACAGGGGAAACCGGGGAGCTGTTTTTT
CATSETGTGETGELFF
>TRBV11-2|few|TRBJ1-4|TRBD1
TGTGCCAGCAGCTTAAACCAGTTGGTGGCCGGGACAGATAATGAAAAACTGTTTTTT
CASSLNQLVAGTDNEKLFF
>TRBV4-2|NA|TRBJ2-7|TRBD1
TGTGCCAGCAGCCAAGGGACAGGGAGACCCTACGAGCAGTACTTC
CASSQGTGRPYEQYF
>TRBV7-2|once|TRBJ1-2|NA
TGTGCCAGCAGCTCCACAGGCTTTTATGGCTACACCTTC
CASSSTGFYGYTF
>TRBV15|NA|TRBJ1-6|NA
TGTGCCACTAGACAGGTCGGAAGGAGCTCCTATAATTCACCCCTCCACTTT
CATRQVGRSSYNSPLHF
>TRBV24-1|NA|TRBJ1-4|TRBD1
TGTGCCACCAGTGATCCACAGGGGAATAATGAAAAACTGTTTTTT
CATSDPQGNNEKLFF
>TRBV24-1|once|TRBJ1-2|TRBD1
TGTGCCACCAGTGATTTTAGGACAGGCGGGGGCTACACCTTC
CATSDFRTGGGYTF
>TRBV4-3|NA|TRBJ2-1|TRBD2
TGCGCCAGCAGCCAAGCCCTGACTAGCGGGCGGGGTGAGCAGTTCTTC
CASSQALTSGRGEQFF
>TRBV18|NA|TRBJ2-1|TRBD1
TGTGCCAGCTCACCCGGGACAGGTGATGAGCAGTTCTTC
CASSPGTGDEQFF